The sequence of this T cell receptor (beta chain) was determined in a study of T-cell memory formation after mild COVID-19. Study-wide results and caveats: CM and EM subsets held most contracting CD4+ clones; EMRA held CD8+ ones.

The CDR3 is 14 residues long. Germline V lookup: CDR1 SGHTA, CDR2 FQGNSA. The junction had 13 bases not matched to a gene; V was cut back by 5 bases and J by 15 bases. This clonotype was detected once. Its antigen remains unknown. A 5'RACE reaction primed in the constant segment made cDNA libraries of TCR alpha and TCR beta, and these carried sample barcodes and UMIs. TCRdb re-called the 5' RACE reads with MiXCR, one entry per CDR3 protein. Of some 340,000 distinct CDR3 sequences in the sample, 10% to 15% were seen once. The rearrangement links TRBV7-2 to TRBJ2-1; TRBD1 matches 10 bases. The source of this sequence is a man aged 18 to 29 who had mild COVID-19 (a few samples of this study predate the infection). Cell type and time point are not known. The sequenced sample was PBMCs or a T cell subset sorted from them (not recorded which). CDR3 residues: CASSTRGRDRGLFF. CDR3 bases: TGTGCCAGCAGCACCCGAGGCCGGGACAGGGGCCTGTTCTTC.